A single sample gave rise to the 32 T cell receptor beta chains below, sequenced in a study of human T cells and chemical hapten exposure. TCRdb re-called the RACE reads with MiXCR, one entry per CDR3 protein. The table shows 120,000 to 150,000 distinct CDR3 sequences, with about an eighth occurring only once. The time point is: patch test 2, 6 weeks after DPC sensitization. The treatment here: therapeutic diphenylcyclopropenone sensitization with weekly scalp DPC. The specimen comprised whole blood, sampled in connection with sensitization to the hapten diphenylcyclopropenone (DPC). The receptor set was obtained from a woman aged 50 to 60 with alopecia areata. Some clones in this sample may be carry-over from other donors' samples.

This clonotype was seen only a few times. This rearrangement joins TRBV3-1 to TRBJ2-7; D is unresolved. This CDR3 spans 12 amino acids. Per the germline V gene, CDR1 is LGHDT and CDR2 is YNNKEL (reference sequence). Trimming shortened V by 2 bases and J by 7 bases, and 9 bases separated the two germline ends. This chain's CDR3 is CASSQLSGEQYF. CDR3 nucleotides: TGTGCCAGCAGCCAACTGTCCGGGGAGCAGTACTTC.

This clonotype has at least ten counts. V and J are TRBV10-2 and TRBJ1-2; 11 nucleotides align to TRBD1. The CDR3 consists of 12 residues. Per the germline V gene, CDR1 is WSHSY and CDR2 is SAAADI. The trim removed 11 bases at V and 7 bases at J, leaving 6 bases unmatched. The CDR3 DNA is TGCGCCGCCTCGGACAGGGGGCTTGGCTACACCTTC. It is translated as CAASDRGLGYTF.

The chain joins TRBV29-1 to TRBJ2-7; 14 bases are a match to TRBD2. The CDR3 extends over 17 amino acids. Germline V lookup: CDR1 SQVTM, CDR2 ANQGSEA. V dropped 4 bases and J dropped 3; count of bases not matched to a gene: 11. The CDR3 DNA reads as TGCAGCGTTGGGGGGGGACTAGCGGGAGCAGGGCGCTACGAGCAGTACTTC. This gives the protein CSVGGGLAGAGRYEQYF.

This chain connects TRBV10-3 to TRBJ1-2; D possibly corresponds to TRBD1 (5 bases). This CDR3 has 13 residues. V lost 5 bases, J lost 8 bases, and 15 bases lay in between. Germline V gene sequence: CDR1 ENHRY, CDR2 SYGVKD. The CDR3 sequence is CAISQEQAEGYTF. CDR3 sequence (DNA): TGTGCCATCAGTCAAGAACAGGCGGAGGGCTACACCTTC.

This clonotype was seen only a few times. The CDR3 sequence: CASSRRAQGGEQFF. The CDR3 DNA sequence: TGTGCCAGCAGTCGCCGGGCCCAGGGGGGTGAGCAGTTCTTC. The V gene is TRBV28, the J gene TRBJ2-1, with D tentatively TRBD1 (7 bases). The CDR3 length is 14 residues. V was cut by 5 bases and J by 9 bases, with 17 bases left in between. CDR1 is MDHEN, CDR2 SYDVKM, per germline.

The chain employs TRBV29-1 and TRBJ2-2; D is undetermined. Germline V gives CDR1 SQVTM, CDR2 ANQGSEA. Trimming shortened V by 5 bases and J by 0 bases, and 10 bases separated the two germline ends. The CDR3 length is 14 residues. CDR3 amino acids: CSVTGSTNTGELFF. As DNA, the CDR3 is TGCAGCGTTACCGGGTCCACGAACACCGGGGAGCTGTTTTTT.

V and J are TRBV19 and TRBJ2-7, with D perhaps assigned TRBD1 or TRBD2 (5 bases each). Germline V lookup: CDR1 LNHDA, CDR2 SQIVND (reference sequence). V lost 5 bases and J 0 bases, leaving 14 bases between the germline ends. CDR3 size: 15 residues. The CDR3 loop is CASSPTSGLSYEQYF. CDR3 in DNA: TGTGCCAGTAGTCCGACTTCGGGGCTCTCCTACGAGCAGTACTTC.

The sample holds a few counts of this clonotype. The chain uses TRBV29-1 and TRBJ2-6; 11 bases line up with TRBD2. The junction had 10 bases not matched to a gene; V was cut back by 6 bases and J by 6 bases. This CDR3 region has 16 residues. Germline CDR1 reads SQVTM; CDR2 reads ANQGSEA. CDR3 loop: CSVIGLAGPQANVLTF. In nucleotides, the CDR3 is TGCAGCGTCATTGGACTAGCGGGTCCCCAGGCCAACGTCCTGACTTTC.

The genes are TRBV5-6 and TRBJ2-6; D is possibly TRBD1 (6 bases). V was clipped by 2 bases and J by 0 bases, with 21 bases between them. The CDR3 extends over 20 amino acids. CDR1 SGHDT and CDR2 YYEEEE come from the germline V gene. The chain's CDR3 is CASSFRISQGRTSGANVLTF. CDR3 coding DNA: TGTGCCAGCAGCTTTCGGATCTCACAGGGTCGTACCTCTGGGGCCAACGTCCTGACTTTC.

The V call is TRBV19, the J call TRBJ2-7; D might be TRBD1 (7 bases). Per the germline V gene, CDR1 is LNHDA and CDR2 is SQIVND (reference sequence). The length of the CDR3 is 12 residues. Trimming took 5 bases from V and 9 from J, leaving 14 bases between them. The CDR3 sequence is CASSARDRPQYF. The CDR3 bases are TGTGCCAGTAGTGCGCGGGACAGACCGCAGTACTTC.

In this sample, this clonotype turned up a few times. The rearrangement joins TRBV28 to TRBJ2-7; D unclear. Between the trimmed V and J ends, which lost 6 bases and 6 bases, there was a span of 9 bases. Germline CDR1 is MDHEN and CDR2 is SYDVKM. The CDR3 spans 11 residues. The CDR3 loop is CASSRAREQYF. In DNA form, the CDR3 reads TGTGCCAGCAGCCGGGCTCGCGAGCAGTACTTC.

Ten or more counts support this clonotype. This rearrangement joins TRBV10-2 to TRBJ1-1; 8 bases line up with TRBD1. The CDR3 covers 15 residues. Per germline, CDR1 WSHSY and CDR2 SAAADI. With 6 bases clipped from V and 3 bases from J, the junction kept 9 bases outside the gene matches. The CDR3 loop is CASRWAGGRDTEAFF. CDR3 nucleotides: TGCGCCAGCAGATGGGCAGGGGGCAGGGACACTGAAGCTTTCTTT.

The genes are TRBV12-3 or TRBV12-4 and TRBJ2-4, with D perhaps TRBD2 (7 bases). The V end lost 3 bases, the J end lost 9 bases, and 15 bases lay between the germline ends. CDR3 length: 14 amino acids. CDR3 DNA sequence: TGTGCCAGCAGTTTGAATGAGGGAGGGGGCATTCAGTACTTC. Protein sequence: CASSLNEGGGIQYF.

This clonotype was counted many times. This sequence joins TRBV18 and TRBJ2-7; 11 nucleotides agree with TRBD2. This CDR3 contains 16 residues. Germline V gene sequence: CDR1 KGHSH, CDR2 LQKENI. After removal of 3 bases from V and 0 bases from J, the junction contained 4 bases not matched to a gene. The DNA for the CDR3 is TGTGCCAGCTCACCCGTGGGACTAGCGGCCTCCTACGAGCAGTACTTC. Translation: CASSPVGLAASYEQYF.

This clonotype has only a few counts. The chain is built from TRBV29-1 and TRBJ1-2, with a tentative D call TRBD1 (5 bases). Trimming stripped 6 bases from V and 3 bases from J, with 14 bases between. The CDR3 has 13 residues. Per the germline V gene, CDR1 is SQVTM and CDR2 is ANQGSEA. In nucleotides, the CDR3 is TGCAGCGTCGCGGGACGGGGCGACTATGGCTACACCTTC. It codes for CSVAGRGDYGYTF. The complete variable domain, with remaining parts taken from reference TRBV29-1 and TRBJ1-2, reads SAVISQKPSRDICQRGTSLTIQCQVDSQVTMMFWYRQQPGQSLTLIATANQGSEATYESGFVIDKFPISRPNLTFSTLTVSNMSPEDSSIYLCSVAGRGDYGYTFGSGTRLTVV.

At least ten counts were recorded for this clonotype. The chain links TRBV7-6 to TRBJ2-3; 10 positions agree with TRBD2. The CDR3 sequence is 16 residues long. The V segment lost 5 bases and the J segment 3 bases; nucleotides outside the gene matches: 8. Germline loops: CDR1 SGHVS, CDR2 FNYEAQ. The CDR3: CASSQGPSGSTDTQYF. CDR3 bases: TGTGCCAGCAGCCAAGGCCCTAGCGGGAGTACAGATACGCAGTATTTT.

This clonotype came up once. The genes are TRBV29-1 and TRBJ1-1; the D gene is possibly TRBD1 (5 bases). Per the germline V gene, CDR1 is SQVTM and CDR2 is ANQGSEA. V shed 6 bases and J shed 5 bases, with 22 bases lying between them. CDR3 length: 15 residues. In DNA form, the CDR3 reads TGCAGCGTACAAGTGAGCCCCGGGGGGAGGACTGAAGCTTTCTTT. This translates into CSVQVSPGGRTEAFF.

CDR3 residues: CASSYSSSGGVDTQYF. CDR3 DNA sequence: TGTGCCAGCAGTTACTCGTCTTCAGGAGGGGTAGATACGCAGTATTTT. The rearrangement uses TRBV6-5 and TRBJ2-3, with a possible D match to TRBD2 (6 bases). Germline V gene data show CDR1 as MNHEY and CDR2 as SVGAGI. V shed 0 bases and J shed 5 bases, with 15 bases lying between them. CDR3 size: 16 residues.

The chain combines TRBV29-1 with TRBJ2-7, with 10 bases that match TRBD1. CDR3 size: 15 residues. Trimming at V came to 6 bases and at J to 7 bases, leaving 15 bases not matched to a gene. CDR1 is SQVTM, CDR2 ANQGSEA, per germline. Written as DNA, the CDR3 is TGCAGCGTCGAGTCCGGGACAGGGGTCGGTGTGGAGCAGTACTTC. This sequence encodes CSVESGTGVGVEQYF.

In this sample, this clonotype turned up a few times. This chain links TRBV20-1 with TRBJ2-7; the match to TRBD1 covers 7 bases. The CDR3 extends over 16 amino acids. Germline-derived CDR1 and CDR2 are DFQATT and SNEGSKA (reference sequence). V trimming: 0 bases; J trimming: 5 bases; junction bases outside the gene matches: 13. The CDR3 DNA follows: TGCAGTGCTAGAGAGGGGGTTACAGGGGCGAGGGACGAGCAGTACTTC. Protein: CSAREGVTGARDEQYF.

This clonotype was observed at least ten times. The chain recombines TRBV13 with TRBJ2-7; 12 bases fit TRBD2. In germline, CDR1 is PRHDT, CDR2 FYEKMQ (reference sequence). The CDR3 runs to 14 residues. Trimming at V came to 5 bases and at J to 2 bases, leaving 1 base not matched to a gene. The CDR3 nucleotides read TGTGCCAGCAGCCCTAGCGGGAGGGCCTACGAGCAGTACTTC. It specifies CASSPSGRAYEQYF.

This clonotype came up many times. The genes are TRBV4-1 and TRBJ2-7, with TRBD1 as a possible D gene (6 bases). Trimming left V 0 bases short and J 4 bases short, with 10 bases between. The CDR3 contains 14 residues. CDR1 MGHRA and CDR2 YSYEKL come from the germline V gene. CDR3 region: CASSQDQRGYEQYF. The CDR3 nucleotides read TGCGCCAGCAGCCAAGATCAAAGGGGGTACGAGCAGTACTTC.

V and J are TRBV29-1 and TRBJ2-7; D possibly uses TRBD1 or TRBD2 (6 bases each). This CDR3 has 15 amino acids. V was trimmed by 0 bases and J by 4 bases, leaving 16 bases between them. CDR1 and CDR2 (germline): SQVTM, ANQGSEA. The CDR3 here is CSVEDLRGERYEQYF. CDR3 in DNA: TGCAGCGTTGAAGATCTTAGGGGGGAGAGGTACGAGCAGTACTTC.

This clonotype has a handful of counts. This rearrangement joins TRBV29-1 to TRBJ2-3; 7 bases agree with TRBD2. Germline assignment: CDR1 SQVTM and CDR2 ANQGSEA. V trimming: 6 bases; J trimming: 5 bases; junction bases outside the gene matches: 8. The CDR3 loop spans 13 amino acids. The CDR3 coding sequence is TGCAGCGTAAGCGGGACCCTCCGAGATACGCAGTATTTT. The encoded protein is CSVSGTLRDTQYF.

The V call is TRBV20-1, the J call TRBJ2-1; TRBD1 aligns across 9 bases. The germline V gene encodes CDR1 DFQATT and CDR2 SNEGSKA (reference sequence). The CDR3 contains 14 residues. The V segment lost 6 bases and the J segment 7 bases; nucleotides outside the gene matches: 10. CDR3 nucleotides: TGCAGTGCCGTTCGACAGGGGGTATCTAATGAGCAGTTCTTC. This translates into CSAVRQGVSNEQFF.

The chain employs TRBV7-2 and TRBJ2-1; D unclear. V shed 4 bases and J shed 2 bases, with 12 bases lying between them. The CDR3 contains 15 residues. Germline-derived CDR1 and CDR2 are SGHTA and FQGNSA. In DNA, the CDR3 is TGTGCCAGCAGCTCGCTCGTGGGAACCTACAATGAGCAGTTCTTC. Translation: CASSSLVGTYNEQFF.

The genes are TRBV29-1 and TRBJ2-2, with a weak D call TRBD2 (6 bases). The V end was cut by 4 bases, the J end by 6 bases, with 9 bases between. Germline CDR1 and CDR2: SQVTM and ANQGSEA. This CDR3 contains 12 residues. CDR3 in amino acids: CSVGGDAGELFF. The CDR3, as DNA: TGCAGCGTTGGCGGGGATGCCGGGGAGCTGTTTTTT.

The chain has TRBV6-5 and TRBJ2-7; TRBD2 agrees at 11 bases. Germline V gene sequence: CDR1 MNHEY, CDR2 SVGAGI. The CDR3 has 15 amino acids. The V gene end was trimmed by 6 bases and the J gene end by 4 bases; junction bases not matched to a gene: 8. The CDR3 sequence is CASRNSGLADYEQYF. CDR3 nucleotide sequence: TGTGCCAGCAGAAACTCGGGACTAGCGGATTACGAGCAGTACTTC.

This clonotype was picked up a small number of times. The V and J genes are TRBV12-3 or TRBV12-4 and TRBJ1-3; D remains unclear. V lost 3 bases and J lost 2, with 5 bases in between. The CDR3 totals 13 residues. CDR3 protein: CASSFGTGNTIYF. The CDR3 DNA reads as TGTGCCAGCAGTTTTGGTACTGGAAACACCATATATTTT.

The V gene is TRBV4-1, the J gene TRBJ2-3; D may be TRBD2 (7 bases). Trimming pared 0 bases from V and 2 bases from J, leaving 21 bases between. This CDR3 spans 19 amino acids. Germline V CDR1 and CDR2: MGHRA, YSYEKL. The CDR3 DNA sequence: TGCGCCAGCAGCCAAGATTCCCTGGGGGGGGCGTCTAACACAGATACGCAGTATTTT. It yields the protein CASSQDSLGGASNTDTQYF.

The V call is TRBV20-1, the J call TRBJ2-3; 8 nucleotides line up with TRBD2. The ends lost 2 bases at V and 5 bases at J; junction bases unmatched: 6. CDR1 and CDR2 from the germline V gene are DFQATT and SNEGSKA (reference sequence). CDR3 length equals 14 residues. CDR3 protein: CSARSPTSVDTQYF. The CDR3 nucleotides read TGCAGTGCTAGATCCCCGACTAGCGTAGATACGCAGTATTTT.

The table lists this clonotype with many counts. This chain links TRBV12-3 or TRBV12-4 with TRBJ1-2; D unclear. The CDR3 loop spans 14 amino acids. Trimming removed 2 bases from V and 6 bases from J, with 13 bases in between. The CDR3 DNA reads TGTGCCAGCAGTTTAATGGGGAATAATAATGGCTACACCTTC. Amino acids: CASSLMGNNNGYTF.